Listed here is a single T cell receptor (beta chain). This record belongs to a study of shared clonotypes between healthy human individuals. V was cut by 5 bases and J by 7 bases, with 13 bases left in between. This CDR3 has 13 amino acids. Germline CDR1 SGHTA, CDR2 FQGNSA. Profiling relied on immunoSEQ multiplex PCR, and the TCRdb table lists in-frame clones only, not all of them. The profile covers under 600,000 clones, with roughly 72% appearing a single time and around 12% taken by the ten largest. This sequence joins TRBV7-2 and TRBJ2-3; D unresolved. Sequenced material: PBMCs. The receptor comes from a woman between 40 and 50 years old in good health. Some clones in this sample may be carry-over from other donors' samples. CDR3: CASSKRRVHTQYF. As DNA, the CDR3 is TGTGCCAGCAGCAAGCGAAGGGTTCATACGCAGTATTTT.